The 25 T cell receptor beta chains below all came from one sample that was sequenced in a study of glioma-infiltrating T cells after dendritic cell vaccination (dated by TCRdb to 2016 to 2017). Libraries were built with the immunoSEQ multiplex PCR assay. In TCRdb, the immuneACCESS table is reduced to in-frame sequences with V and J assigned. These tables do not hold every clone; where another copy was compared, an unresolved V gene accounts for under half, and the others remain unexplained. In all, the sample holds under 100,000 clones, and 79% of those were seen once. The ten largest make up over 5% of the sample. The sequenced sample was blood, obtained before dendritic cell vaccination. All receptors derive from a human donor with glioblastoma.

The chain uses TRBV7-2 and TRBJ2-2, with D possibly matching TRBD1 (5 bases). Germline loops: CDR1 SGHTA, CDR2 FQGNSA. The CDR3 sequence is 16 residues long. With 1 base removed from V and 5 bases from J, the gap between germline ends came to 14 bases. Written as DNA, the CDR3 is TGTGCCAGCAGCTTAGTCGCAGGGATTGGAACCGGGGAGCTGTTTTTT. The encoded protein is CASSLVAGIGTGELFF.

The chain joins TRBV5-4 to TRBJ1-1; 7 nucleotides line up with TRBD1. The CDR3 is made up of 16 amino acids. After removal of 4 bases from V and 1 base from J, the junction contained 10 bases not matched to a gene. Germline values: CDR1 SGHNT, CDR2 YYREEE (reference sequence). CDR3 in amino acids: CASSPEIGTANTEAFF. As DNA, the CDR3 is TGTGCCAGCAGCCCGGAAATTGGGACAGCGAACACTGAAGCTTTCTTT.

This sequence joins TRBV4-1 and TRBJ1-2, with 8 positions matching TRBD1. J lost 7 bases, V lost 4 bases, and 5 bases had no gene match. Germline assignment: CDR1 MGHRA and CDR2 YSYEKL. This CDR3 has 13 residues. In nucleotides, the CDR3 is TGCGCCAGCAGCCTCCAGGGGGCGGGTGGCTACACCTTC. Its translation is CASSLQGAGGYTF.

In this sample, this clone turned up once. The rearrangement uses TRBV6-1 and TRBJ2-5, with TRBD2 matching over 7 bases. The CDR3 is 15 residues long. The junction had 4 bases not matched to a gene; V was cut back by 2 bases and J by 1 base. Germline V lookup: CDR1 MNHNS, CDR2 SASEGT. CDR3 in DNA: TGTGCCAGCAGTGAAAGCGGGACGTTCCAAGAGACCCAGTACTTC. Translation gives CASSESGTFQETQYF.

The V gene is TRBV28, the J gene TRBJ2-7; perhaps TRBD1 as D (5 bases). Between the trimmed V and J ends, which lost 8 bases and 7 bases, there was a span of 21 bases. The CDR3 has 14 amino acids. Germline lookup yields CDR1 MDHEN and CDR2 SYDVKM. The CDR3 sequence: CASSTPGQGREQYF. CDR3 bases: TGTGCCAGCTCAACCCCCGGGCAGGGTAGGGAGCAGTACTTC.

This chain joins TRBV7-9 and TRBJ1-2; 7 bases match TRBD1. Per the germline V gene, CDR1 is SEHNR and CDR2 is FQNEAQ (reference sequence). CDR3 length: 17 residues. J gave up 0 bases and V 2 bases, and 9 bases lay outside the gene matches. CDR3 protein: CASSLPGQLPTNYGYTF. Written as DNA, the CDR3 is TGTGCCAGCAGCTTACCGGGACAGTTACCTACTAACTATGGCTACACCTTC.

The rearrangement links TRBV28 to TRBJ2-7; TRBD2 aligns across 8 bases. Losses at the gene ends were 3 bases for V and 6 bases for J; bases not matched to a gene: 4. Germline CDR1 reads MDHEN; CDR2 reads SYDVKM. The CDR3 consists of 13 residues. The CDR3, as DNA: TGTGCCAGCAGTTTCGGTCTAGCGGGCGAGCAGTACTTC. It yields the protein CASSFGLAGEQYF.

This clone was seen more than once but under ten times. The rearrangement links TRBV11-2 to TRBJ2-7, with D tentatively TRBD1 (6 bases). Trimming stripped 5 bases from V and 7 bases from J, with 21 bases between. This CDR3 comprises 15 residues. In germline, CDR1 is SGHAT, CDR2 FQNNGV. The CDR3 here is CASSPGPGGLREQYF. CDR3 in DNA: TGTGCCAGCAGCCCGGGACCTGGGGGCTTGAGGGAGCAGTACTTC.

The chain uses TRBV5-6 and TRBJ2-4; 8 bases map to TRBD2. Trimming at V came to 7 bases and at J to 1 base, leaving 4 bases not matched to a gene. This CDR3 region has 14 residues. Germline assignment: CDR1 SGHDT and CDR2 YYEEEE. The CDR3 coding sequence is TGTGCCAGCGGTAGCGGGATCGCCAAAAACATTCAGTACTTC. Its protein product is CASGSGIAKNIQYF.

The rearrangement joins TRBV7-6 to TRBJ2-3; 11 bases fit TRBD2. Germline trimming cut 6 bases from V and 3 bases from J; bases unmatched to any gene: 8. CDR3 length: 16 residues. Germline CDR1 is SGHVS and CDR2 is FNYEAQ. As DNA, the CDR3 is TGTGCCAGCAGTTTCTTAGCGGGGGGGATTACAGATACGCAGTATTTT. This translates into CASSFLAGGITDTQYF.

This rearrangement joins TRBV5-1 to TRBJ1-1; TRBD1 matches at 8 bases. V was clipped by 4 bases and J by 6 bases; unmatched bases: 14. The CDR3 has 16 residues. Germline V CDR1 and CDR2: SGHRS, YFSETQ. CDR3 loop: CASSNYPDRARAEAFF. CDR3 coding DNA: TGCGCCAGCAGCAACTATCCGGACAGGGCAAGGGCTGAAGCTTTCTTT.

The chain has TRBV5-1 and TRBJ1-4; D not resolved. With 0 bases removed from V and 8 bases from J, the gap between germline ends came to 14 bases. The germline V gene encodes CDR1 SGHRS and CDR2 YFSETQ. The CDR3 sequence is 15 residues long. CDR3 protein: CASSLDGRSREKLFF. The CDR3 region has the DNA TGCGCCAGCAGCTTGGACGGGAGATCGCGCGAAAAACTGTTTTTT.

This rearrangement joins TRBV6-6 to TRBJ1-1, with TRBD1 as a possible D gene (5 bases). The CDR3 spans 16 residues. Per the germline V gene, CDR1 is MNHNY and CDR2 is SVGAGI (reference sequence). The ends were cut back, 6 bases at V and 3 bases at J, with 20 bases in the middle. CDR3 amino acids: CASSPIKGRDYTEAFF. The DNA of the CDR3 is TGTGCCAGCAGCCCGATTAAGGGTCGGGACTACACTGAAGCTTTCTTT.

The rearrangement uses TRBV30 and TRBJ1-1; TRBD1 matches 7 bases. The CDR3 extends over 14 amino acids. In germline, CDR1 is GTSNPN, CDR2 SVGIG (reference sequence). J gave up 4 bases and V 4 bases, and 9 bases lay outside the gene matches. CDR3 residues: CAWTGRGLVTEAFF. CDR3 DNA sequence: TGTGCCTGGACCGGGAGGGGGCTGGTCACTGAAGCTTTCTTT.

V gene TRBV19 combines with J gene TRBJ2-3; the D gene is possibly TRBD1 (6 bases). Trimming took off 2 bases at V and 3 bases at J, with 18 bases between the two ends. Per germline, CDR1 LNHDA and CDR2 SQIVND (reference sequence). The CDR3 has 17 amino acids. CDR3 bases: TGTGCCAGTAGTATACTACAGGGAGCTGGGGTGACAGATACGCAGTATTTT. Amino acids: CASSILQGAGVTDTQYF. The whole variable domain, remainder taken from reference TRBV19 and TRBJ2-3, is DGGITQSPKYLFRKEGQNVTLSCEQNLNHDAMYWYRQDPGQGLRLIYYSQIVNDFQKGDIAEGYSVSREKKESFPLTVTSAQKNPTAFYLCASSILQGAGVTDTQYFGPGTRLTVL.

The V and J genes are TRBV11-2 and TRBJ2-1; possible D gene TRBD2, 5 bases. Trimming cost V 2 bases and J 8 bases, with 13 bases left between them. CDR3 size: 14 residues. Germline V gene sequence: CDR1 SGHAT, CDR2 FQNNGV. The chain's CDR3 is CASSLYAGFDEQFF. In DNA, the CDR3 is TGTGCCAGCAGCTTATATGCGGGCTTCGATGAGCAGTTCTTC.

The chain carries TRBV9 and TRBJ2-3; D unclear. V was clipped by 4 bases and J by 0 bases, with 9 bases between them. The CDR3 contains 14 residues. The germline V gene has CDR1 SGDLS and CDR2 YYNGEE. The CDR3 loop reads CASSPLTSTDTQYF. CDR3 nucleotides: TGTGCCAGCAGCCCCTTAACTAGCACAGATACGCAGTATTTT.

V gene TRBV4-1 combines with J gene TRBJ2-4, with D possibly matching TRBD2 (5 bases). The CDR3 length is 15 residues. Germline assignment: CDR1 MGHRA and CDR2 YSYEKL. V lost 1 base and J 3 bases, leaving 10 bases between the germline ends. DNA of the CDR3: TGCGCCAGCAGCCAAGTGCCGGGGAACAAAAACATTCAGTACTTC. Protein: CASSQVPGNKNIQYF.

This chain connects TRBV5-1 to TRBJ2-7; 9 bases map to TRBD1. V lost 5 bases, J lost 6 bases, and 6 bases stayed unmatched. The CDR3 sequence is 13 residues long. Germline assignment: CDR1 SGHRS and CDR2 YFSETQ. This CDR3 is CASRATGGSEQYF. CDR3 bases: TGCGCCAGCAGAGCGACAGGGGGATCCGAGCAGTACTTC. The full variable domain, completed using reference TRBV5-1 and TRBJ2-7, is KAGVTQTPRYLIKTRGQQVTLSCSPISGHRSVSWYQQTPGQGLQFLFEYFSETQRNKGNFPGRFSGRQFSNSRSEMNVSTLELGDSALYLCASRATGGSEQYFGPGTRLTVT.

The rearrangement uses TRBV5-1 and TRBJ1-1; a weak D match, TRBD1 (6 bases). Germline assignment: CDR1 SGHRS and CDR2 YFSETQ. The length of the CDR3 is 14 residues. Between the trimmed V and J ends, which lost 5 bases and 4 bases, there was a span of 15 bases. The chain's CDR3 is CASSYRQVGTEAFF. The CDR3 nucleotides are TGCGCCAGCAGTTACCGACAGGTGGGCACTGAAGCTTTCTTT.

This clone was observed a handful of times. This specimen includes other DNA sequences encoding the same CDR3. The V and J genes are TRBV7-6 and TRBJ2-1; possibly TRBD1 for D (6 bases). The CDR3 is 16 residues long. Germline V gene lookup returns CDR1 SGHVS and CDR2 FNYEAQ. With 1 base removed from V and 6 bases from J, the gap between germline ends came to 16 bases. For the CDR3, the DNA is TGTGCCAGCAGCTTAGGGCAGGGGCTGGACCGCAATGAGCAGTTCTTC. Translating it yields CASSLGQGLDRNEQFF.

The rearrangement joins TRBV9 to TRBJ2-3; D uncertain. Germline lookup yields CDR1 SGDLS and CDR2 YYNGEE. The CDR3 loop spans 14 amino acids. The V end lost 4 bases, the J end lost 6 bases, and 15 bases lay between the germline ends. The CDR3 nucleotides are TGTGCCAGCAGCCTCAGTAAAATGGAGGATACGCAGTATTTT. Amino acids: CASSLSKMEDTQYF.

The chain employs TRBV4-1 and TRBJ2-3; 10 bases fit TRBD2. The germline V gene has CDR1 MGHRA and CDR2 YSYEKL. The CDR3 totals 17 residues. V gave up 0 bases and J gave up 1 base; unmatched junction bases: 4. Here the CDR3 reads CASSQEGLAFGTDTQYF. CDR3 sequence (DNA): TGCGCCAGCAGCCAAGAGGGACTAGCGTTCGGCACAGATACGCAGTATTTT.

DNA of the CDR3: TGTGCCAGCAGTTACCGGGTTTGGGAAAAACTGTTTTTT. It translates to CASSYRVWEKLFF. The rearrangement links TRBV6-5 to TRBJ1-4; the D is unclear. This CDR3 is 13 amino acids long. V was pared by 2 bases and J by 8 bases, with 9 bases between. Germline V lookup: CDR1 MNHEY, CDR2 SVGAGI.

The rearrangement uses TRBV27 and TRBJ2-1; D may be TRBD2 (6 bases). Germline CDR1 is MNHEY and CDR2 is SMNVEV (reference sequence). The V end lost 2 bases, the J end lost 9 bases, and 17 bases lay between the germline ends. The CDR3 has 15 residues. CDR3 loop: CASSLRGTSPSEQFF. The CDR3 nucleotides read TGTGCCAGCAGTTTAAGAGGGACTTCCCCGTCTGAGCAGTTCTTC.